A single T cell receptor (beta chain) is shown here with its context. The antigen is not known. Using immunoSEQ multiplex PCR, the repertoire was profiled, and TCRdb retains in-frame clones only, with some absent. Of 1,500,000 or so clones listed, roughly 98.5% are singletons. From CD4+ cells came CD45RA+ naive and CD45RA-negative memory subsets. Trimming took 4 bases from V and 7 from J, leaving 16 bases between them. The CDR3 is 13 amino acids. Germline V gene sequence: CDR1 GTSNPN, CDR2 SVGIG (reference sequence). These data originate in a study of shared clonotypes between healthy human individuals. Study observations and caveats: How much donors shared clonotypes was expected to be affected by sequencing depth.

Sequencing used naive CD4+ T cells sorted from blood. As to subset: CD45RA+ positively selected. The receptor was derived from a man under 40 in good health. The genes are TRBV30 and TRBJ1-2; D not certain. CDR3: CAWTAGSIGGYTF. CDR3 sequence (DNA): TGTGCCTGGACGGCGGGGTCGATTGGTGGCTACACCTTC.